This passage covers 23 T cell receptor beta chains from one sample sequenced in a study of identical twins. In TCRdb, the 5' RACE reads were re-called with MiXCR into one record per CDR3 protein. The sample includes approximately 890,000 distinct CDR3 sequences, roughly an eighth of them seen just once. These data were also reused for a study on yellow fever vaccine responses in identical twins.

Sequencing used PBMCs. The receptors derive from a young woman in good health.

This clonotype showed up just a few times. The chain links TRBV12-3 or TRBV12-4 to TRBJ2-1; D uncertain. The CDR3 sequence is 16 residues long. V lost 3 bases, J lost 0 bases, and 12 bases lay in between. CDR3 residues: CASSLYVGRSYNEQFF. CDR3 sequence (DNA): TGTGCCAGCAGTTTGTACGTCGGACGCTCCTACAATGAGCAGTTCTTC.

This clonotype was counted many times. CDR3 protein: CASSPTSWGETQYF. The CDR3 DNA is TGTGCCAGCAGCCCAACAAGTTGGGGAGAGACCCAGTACTTC. This rearrangement joins TRBV7-6 to TRBJ2-5; D gene unclear. V was cut by 5 bases and J by 4 bases, with 14 bases left in between. The CDR3 covers 14 residues. From germline, CDR1 is SGHVS and CDR2 FNYEAQ.

The chain is built from TRBV3-1 and TRBJ1-1; D is unclear. The CDR3 is 14 residues long. CDR1 is LGHDT and CDR2 is YNNKEL in the germline V gene (reference sequence). The V and J ends lost 4 bases and 4 bases respectively, with 13 bases between them. The CDR3 loop is CASSRVGLGTEAFF. The CDR3 DNA is TGTGCCAGCAGCCGAGTAGGCCTTGGCACTGAAGCTTTCTTT.

The chain joins TRBV7-8 to TRBJ2-1, with 10 nucleotides matching TRBD1. V gave up 5 bases and J gave up 10 bases; unmatched junction bases: 8. The CDR3 contains 14 residues. The germline gives CDR1 SGHVS, CDR2 FQNEAQ. In DNA, the CDR3 is TGTGCCAGCAGCCCGGGACAGGGGTCAGGCGAGCAGTTCTTC. Encoded protein: CASSPGQGSGEQFF.

This clonotype was observed a single time. The chain uses TRBV28 and TRBJ2-2, with 12 bases fitting TRBD1. Germline values: CDR1 MDHEN, CDR2 SYDVKM. V gave up 6 bases and J gave up 2 bases; unmatched junction bases: 7. The CDR3 loop spans 17 amino acids. The CDR3 loop is CASSGTGGRDNTGELFF. The CDR3 DNA follows: TGTGCCAGCAGCGGGACAGGGGGCCGGGATAACACCGGGGAGCTGTTTTTT.

The rearrangement uses TRBV19 and TRBJ2-1; a possible D gene is TRBD2 (6 bases). The CDR3 sequence is 17 residues long. CDR1 and CDR2 (germline): LNHDA, SQIVND (reference sequence). Trimming cost V 4 bases and J 0 bases, with 16 bases left between them. The CDR3 region is CASSTRGSTASYNEQFF. The CDR3 nucleotides read TGTGCCAGTAGTACGCGGGGTTCGACAGCCTCCTACAATGAGCAGTTCTTC.

The rearrangement links TRBV3-1 to TRBJ2-2; 14 bases are shared with TRBD2. V dropped 8 bases and J dropped 6; count of bases not matched to a gene: 14. This CDR3 comprises 18 residues. Germline V lookup: CDR1 LGHDT, CDR2 YNNKEL (reference sequence). CDR3 nucleotide sequence: TGTGCCAGCTGTCCCACCGGGACTAGCGGGAGTCACGCCGGGGAGCTGTTTTTT. The encoded protein is CASCPTGTSGSHAGELFF.

The chain has TRBV27 and TRBJ2-2, with 12 bases that match TRBD2. This CDR3 is built from 18 residues. Trimming cost V 5 bases and J 2 bases; bases outside gene matches: 9. Per germline, CDR1 MNHEY and CDR2 SMNVEV (reference sequence). The CDR3 spells CASSQSTSGGSNTGELFF. The CDR3 coding sequence is TGTGCCAGCAGTCAATCGACTAGCGGGGGATCTAACACCGGGGAGCTGTTTTTT.

This clonotype has a count of ten or more. The J gene is TRBJ2-1, the V gene TRBV12-3 or TRBV12-4; a possible D gene is TRBD1 (6 bases). CDR3 size: 12 residues. V lost 6 bases, J lost 6 bases, and 9 bases lay in between. The CDR3 DNA is TGTGCCAGCAGAAGGGGGATCAATGAGCAGTTCTTC. It codes for CASRRGINEQFF.

J is TRBJ2-1 and V is TRBV5-5; no firm D call. Germline values: CDR1 SGHKS, CDR2 YYEKEE (reference sequence). Trimming shortened V by 2 bases and J by 0 bases, and 12 bases separated the two germline ends. The length of the CDR3 is 16 residues. CDR3 region: CASSFGWQTSYNEQFF. CDR3 sequence (DNA): TGTGCCAGCAGCTTTGGTTGGCAGACCTCCTACAATGAGCAGTTCTTC.

V usage is TRBV5-1 and J usage is TRBJ2-1, with 9 positions matching TRBD2. Trimming took 5 bases from V and 10 from J; bases not matched to a gene: 13. CDR1 is SGHRS and CDR2 is YFSETQ in the germline V gene. The CDR3 consists of 15 residues. The CDR3 loop reads CASRVAGVKDWEQFF. CDR3 bases: TGCGCCAGCAGAGTAGCGGGAGTAAAGGATTGGGAGCAGTTCTTC. The full variable domain, completed using reference TRBV5-1 and TRBJ2-1, is KAGVTQTPRYLIKTRGQQVTLSCSPISGHRSVSWYQQTPGQGLQFLFEYFSETQRNKGNFPGRFSGRQFSNSRSEMNVSTLELGDSALYLCASRVAGVKDWEQFFGPGTRLTVL.

The rearrangement links TRBV24-1 to TRBJ2-1; 10 bases match TRBD2. CDR3 length: 16 residues. The ends lost 6 bases at V and 10 bases at J; junction bases unmatched: 14. Germline V gene data show CDR1 as KGHDR and CDR2 as SFDVKD. The CDR3 coding sequence is TGTGCCACCAGTTCCCGGACCCTAGCGGGAGTAGGGGAGCAGTTCTTC. It translates to CATSSRTLAGVGEQFF.

V usage is TRBV5-1 and J usage is TRBJ2-7; possibly TRBD1 for D (6 bases). Trimming removed 3 bases from V and 6 bases from J, with 10 bases in between. Germline V CDR1 and CDR2: SGHRS, YFSETQ. The CDR3 has 12 residues. The CDR3 coding sequence is TGCGCCAGCAGCTGGGGGCGGTGCGAGCAGTACGTC. Protein: CASSWGRCEQYV.

The rearrangement links TRBV7-6 to TRBJ2-7; D ambiguous. Germline-derived CDR1 and CDR2 are SGHVS and FNYEAQ. This CDR3 has 13 residues. The V end was cut by 4 bases, the J end by 6 bases, with 13 bases between. The CDR3: CASSSNAQGEQYF. CDR3 nucleotide sequence: TGTGCCAGCAGCTCGAATGCCCAAGGCGAGCAGTACTTC.

The chain recombines TRBV6-5 with TRBJ2-7; maybe TRBD2 (5 bases). The germline gives CDR1 MNHEY, CDR2 SVGAGI. The CDR3 consists of 17 residues. V dropped 0 bases and J dropped 3 bases, with 18 bases sitting between them. The CDR3 bases are TGTGCCAGCAGTTACTCGTCGTGGGGAGTTAAGTACTACGAGCAGTACTTC. Amino acids: CASSYSSWGVKYYEQYF.

This clonotype was seen ten or more times. J is TRBJ2-3 and V is TRBV3-1, with TRBD1 matching over 7 bases. The CDR3 is 18 residues long. Germline V gene sequence: CDR1 LGHDT, CDR2 YNNKEL (reference sequence). V trimming: 0 bases; J trimming: 0 bases; junction bases outside the gene matches: 9. CDR3 amino acids: CASSQDGSGGSSTDTQYF. The CDR3 nucleotides read TGTGCCAGCAGCCAAGATGGGTCAGGGGGATCAAGCACAGATACGCAGTATTTT.

The J gene is TRBJ2-1, the V gene TRBV29-1; possibly TRBD2 for D (6 bases). Trimming left V 5 bases short and J 1 base short, with 15 bases between. CDR3 length: 15 amino acids. The germline V gene has CDR1 SQVTM and CDR2 ANQGSEA. The CDR3 bases are TGCAGCGTTTTACCGGGAGCCCTTTCCTACAATGAGCAGTTCTTC. Amino acids: CSVLPGALSYNEQFF.

The chain employs TRBV2 and TRBJ2-1, with D possibly being TRBD1 (6 bases). The CDR3 sequence is 14 residues long. The V gene lost 5 bases and the J gene lost 11 bases, with 19 bases spanning the gap. Germline V gene sequence: CDR1 SNHLY, CDR2 FYNNEI. The CDR3 DNA reads as TGTGCCAGCAGTTCCCACAGGGAAAGGGGTCAGCAGTTCTTC. Translated, it gives CASSSHRERGQQFF.

This clonotype qualifies as medium-sized (0.01 to 0.1%). This chain links TRBV24-1 with TRBJ2-1, with a tentative D call TRBD1 (6 bases). The CDR3 spans 16 residues. V lost 9 bases and J 0 bases, leaving 17 bases between the germline ends. Germline values: CDR1 KGHDR, CDR2 SFDVKD. The DNA of the CDR3 is TGTGCCACCGGGACAACTGGCCCCGGCTCCTACAATGAGCAGTTCTTC. Its translation: CATGTTGPGSYNEQFF.

This CDR3 reads CASSLRTEHLMDEQFF. DNA for the CDR3: TGTGCCAGCAGCTTACGGACAGAACACCTGATGGATGAGCAGTTCTTC. V is TRBV5-5 and J is TRBJ2-1; D is perhaps TRBD1 (6 bases). The CDR3 spans 16 residues. V lost 2 bases, J lost 8 bases, and 20 bases lay in between. Germline V lookup: CDR1 SGHKS, CDR2 YYEKEE (reference sequence).

About this clonotype: One base away lies a much larger clone, so this may be a sequencing read error. This chain links TRBV29-1 with TRBJ2-1; TRBD2 agrees at 7 bases. The J call may be wrong; the DNA end is better matched by TRBJ2-7. CDR1 and CDR2 (germline): SQVTM, ANQGSEA. The CDR3 runs 14 residues. CDR3 coding DNA: TGCAGCGCCCAAGCGGGGAGCGGCTACAATGAGCAGTACTTC. Its protein is CSAQAGSGYNEQYF.

This clonotype was observed at least ten times. CDR3 sequence reads: CASSLNRGNSYEQYV. For the CDR3, the DNA is TGTGCCAGCAGTTTAAATAGAGGCAACTCCTACGAGCAGTACGTC. The chain combines TRBV28 with TRBJ2-7; D is unclear. Germline values: CDR1 MDHEN, CDR2 SYDVKM. CDR3 length: 15 amino acids. Trimming removed 2 bases at V and 0 bases at J, with 11 bases between.

This clonotype was seen ten or more times. This sequence joins TRBV5-1 and TRBJ1-3; D unclear. CDR3 length equals 14 residues. CDR1 and CDR2 from the germline V gene are SGHRS and YFSETQ. V lost 4 bases to trimming and J lost 2 bases, with 10 bases between them. DNA for the CDR3: TGCGCCAGCAGCCAAGGGTGGACTGGAAACACCATATATTTT. Amino acids: CASSQGWTGNTIYF.